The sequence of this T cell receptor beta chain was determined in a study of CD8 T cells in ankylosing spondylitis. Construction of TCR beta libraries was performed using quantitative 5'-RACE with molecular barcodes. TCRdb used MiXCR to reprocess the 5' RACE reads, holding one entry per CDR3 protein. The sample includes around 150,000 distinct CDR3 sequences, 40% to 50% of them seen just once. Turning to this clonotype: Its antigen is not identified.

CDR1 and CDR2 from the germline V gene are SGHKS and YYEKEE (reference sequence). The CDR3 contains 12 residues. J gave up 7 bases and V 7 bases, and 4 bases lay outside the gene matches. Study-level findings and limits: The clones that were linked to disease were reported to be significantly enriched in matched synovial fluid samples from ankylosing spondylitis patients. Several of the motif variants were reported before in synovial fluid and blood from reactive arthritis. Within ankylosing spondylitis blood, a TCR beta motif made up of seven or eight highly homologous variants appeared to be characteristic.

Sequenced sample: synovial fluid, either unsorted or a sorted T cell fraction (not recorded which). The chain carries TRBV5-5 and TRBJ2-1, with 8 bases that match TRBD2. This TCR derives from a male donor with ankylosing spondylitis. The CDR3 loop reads CASLAGPNEQFF. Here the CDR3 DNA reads TGTGCCAGCTTAGCGGGACCGAATGAGCAGTTCTTC.